This TCR beta chain was captured in a study of blood T cell repertoires in COVID-19. Clones were sequenced by immunoSEQ multiplex PCR, and TCRdb holds only the in-frame ones, with some missing. The profile shows 150,000 to 200,000 clones, roughly nine tenths of them singletons. The CDR3 totals 14 residues. V lost 9 bases to trimming and J lost 8 bases; unmatched junction nucleotides: 11. Germline CDR1 SGHTS, CDR2 YDEGEE. The TCR comes from a man between 65 and 85 years old with active or convalescent COVID-19. V gene TRBV5-8 combines with J gene TRBJ2-1; 10 nucleotides line up with TRBD1. Sequencing was carried out using peripheral blood. CDR3 sequence reads: CANHPGQGTDEQFF. CDR3 DNA: TGTGCCAACCACCCGGGACAGGGGACGGATGAGCAGTTCTTC.